The 10 T cell receptor beta chains below were found in one sample sequenced in a study of OX40 agonist ivuxolimab in advanced cancers. Some clones are missing from TCRdb's copy, which holds only in-frame ones; the method was immunoSEQ multiplex PCR. The data show 150,000 to 170,000 clones, with 94% seen just once and under 0.4% held by the top ten. Material: CD4+ or CD8+ T cells sorted from blood, obtained in a trial of the OX40 agonist ivuxolimab. These receptors were taken from an adult with an advanced solid tumor such as melanoma, head and neck, liver or kidney cancer.

The V gene is TRBV4-3, the J gene TRBJ2-1, with 7 bases lining up with TRBD2. The CDR3 runs 16 residues. Germline CDR1 is LGHNA and CDR2 is YSLEER. The V gene end was trimmed by 5 bases and the J gene end by 8 bases; junction bases not matched to a gene: 15. CDR3 bases: TGCGCCAGCAGCAGCAACGGACTAGTCGCCATGGATGAGCAGTTCTTC. The encoded protein is CASSSNGLVAMDEQFF.

The rearrangement links TRBV28 to TRBJ2-2; 10 nucleotides align to TRBD1. The CDR3 extends over 16 amino acids. The J segment lost 4 bases and the V segment lost 5 bases, leaving 7 bases of the junction unmatched. Germline CDR1 MDHEN, CDR2 SYDVKM. CDR3 sequence (DNA): TGTGCCAGCAGTCCGGGGGACAGGGGAGGCACCGGGGAGCTGTTTTTT. Translation gives CASSPGDRGGTGELFF.

The chain has TRBV5-1 and TRBJ2-1; D tentatively reads TRBD1 or TRBD2 (6 bases each). V dropped 0 bases and J dropped 2 bases, with 18 bases sitting between them. The germline V gene encodes CDR1 SGHRS and CDR2 YFSETQ. This CDR3 is 18 amino acids long. CDR3 nucleotide sequence: TGCGCCAGCAGCTTGGGCCTATGGGGGGCAGCTACCTACAATGAGCAGTTCTTC. Translating gives CASSLGLWGAATYNEQFF.

The table lists this clone with a few counts. This chain joins TRBV7-8 and TRBJ2-7, with 7 bases fitting TRBD1. This CDR3 spans 17 amino acids. The germline CDR1 and CDR2 sequences are SGHVS and FQNEAQ. V shed 5 bases and J 0 bases; nucleotides not matched to a gene: 13. The CDR3 nucleotides are TGTGCCAGCAGCCAGAGAGCCAGACAGGGATACTCCTACGAGCAGTACTTC. Translating gives CASSQRARQGYSYEQYF.

This clone came up once. The rearrangement links TRBV5-5 to TRBJ1-5; D gene uncertain. Trimming took off 0 bases at V and 0 bases at J, with 13 bases between the two ends. This CDR3 region has 17 residues. Germline lookup yields CDR1 SGHKS and CDR2 YYEKEE (reference sequence). CDR3 residues: CASSLVARSYSNQPQHF. CDR3 bases: TGTGCCAGCAGCTTGGTAGCCCGATCTTATAGCAATCAGCCCCAGCATTTT.

This clone has only a few counts. The gene calls are TRBV5-1 and TRBJ1-4, with D possibly being TRBD1 (6 bases). This CDR3 contains 14 residues. V dropped 3 bases and J dropped 10 bases, with 16 bases sitting between them. The germline gives CDR1 SGHRS, CDR2 YFSETQ. CDR3: CASSSGQFGAKLFF. The CDR3 nucleotides read TGCGCCAGCAGCTCCGGACAGTTCGGCGCAAAACTGTTTTTT. The complete variable domain, with remaining parts taken from reference TRBV5-1 and TRBJ1-4, reads KAGVTQTPRYLIKTRGQQVTLSCSPISGHRSVSWYQQTPGQGLQFLFEYFSETQRNKGNFPGRFSGRQFSNSRSEMNVSTLELGDSALYLCASSSGQFGAKLFFGSGTQLSVL.

The chain has TRBV20-1 and TRBJ2-7; a possible D gene is TRBD2 (5 bases). The CDR3 totals 11 residues. Deletions cut 6 bases from V and 4 bases from J, with 10 bases between. CDR1 and CDR2 from the germline V gene are DFQATT and SNEGSKA (reference sequence). Written as DNA, the CDR3 is TGCAGTGCGGAGCGGTCATACGAGCAGTACTTC. It codes for CSAERSYEQYF.

The V gene is TRBV5-1, the J gene TRBJ2-5, with 8 bases aligning to TRBD1. V shed 4 bases and J 1 base; nucleotides not matched to a gene: 12. From germline, CDR1 is SGHRS and CDR2 YFSETQ. The CDR3 extends over 17 amino acids. CDR3: CASSPGQGAKSQETQYF. CDR3 nucleotides: TGCGCCAGCAGCCCTGGGCAGGGGGCGAAAAGCCAAGAGACCCAGTACTTC.

The gene calls are TRBV7-2 and TRBJ1-4; the D gene is possibly TRBD1 (5 bases). Germline lookup yields CDR1 SGHTA and CDR2 FQGNSA. Deletions cut 5 bases from V and 14 bases from J, with 27 bases between. This CDR3 contains 16 residues. The CDR3 bases are TGTGCCAGCAGCCCCATGGACGGGCCAGGGAGGGTGGCGCTGTTTTTT. Translated, it gives CASSPMDGPGRVALFF.

Only one count was recorded for this clone. This chain uses TRBV10-1 with TRBJ2-7; D perhaps matches TRBD2 (5 bases). CDR3 length equals 15 residues. Trimming took off 3 bases at V and 0 bases at J, with 12 bases between the two ends. CDR1 is WNHNN and CDR2 is SYGVQD in the germline V gene (reference sequence). In DNA form, the CDR3 reads TGCGCCAGCAGTGATTCGGGGAATCCCTCCTACGAGCAGTACTTC. Translated: CASSDSGNPSYEQYF.